A single sample is the source of the 12 T cell receptor beta chains below, sequenced in a study of blood T cell repertoires in COVID-19. Using immunoSEQ multiplex PCR, the repertoire was profiled, and TCRdb retains in-frame clones only, with some absent. This table has approximately 200,000 clones, approximately 85% appearing once. What was sequenced was PBMCs or T cells enriched from blood (not recorded which). The receptor source for this set is a man aged 35-49 years who had recovered from COVID-19.

The chain employs TRBV10-3 and TRBJ1-1; no clear D. V shed 4 bases and J shed 2 bases, with 11 bases lying between them. This CDR3 spans 14 amino acids. Per germline, CDR1 ENHRY and CDR2 SYGVKD. The CDR3: CAISGAGYNTEAFF. The CDR3 nucleotides are TGTGCCATCAGTGGGGCCGGTTACAACACTGAAGCTTTCTTT.

The chain is built from TRBV7-2 and TRBJ2-7, with D perhaps TRBD2 (7 bases). The V gene's germline CDR1 is SGHTA and CDR2 FQGNSA. The CDR3 runs 13 residues. Trimming removed 0 bases at V and 7 bases at J, with 10 bases between. CDR3 sequence reads: CASSLAGGGEQYF. CDR3 coding DNA: TGTGCCAGCAGCTTAGCGGGAGGGGGAGAGCAGTACTTC.

This clone was detected a few times. V gene TRBV5-1 combines with J gene TRBJ2-2, with 7 bases identical to TRBD2. Germline-derived CDR1 and CDR2 are SGHRS and YFSETQ. J was trimmed by 4 bases and V by 0 bases; bases with no gene match: 12. The CDR3 is 18 amino acids. CDR3 in amino acids: CASSLERREGRSTGELFF. CDR3 sequence (DNA): TGCGCCAGCAGCTTGGAGCGCAGGGAGGGTCGCAGCACCGGGGAGCTGTTTTTT.

The chain combines TRBV30 with TRBJ1-6, with a possible D match to TRBD1 (6 bases). The germline V gene has CDR1 GTSNPN and CDR2 SVGIG (reference sequence). V lost 0 bases and J lost 12, with 24 bases in between. The CDR3 length is 17 residues. The DNA of the CDR3 is TGTGCCTGGAGTGTCGGTGCTGCGACAGGTTCTGGGGTACCCCTCCACTTT. It codes for CAWSVGAATGSGVPLHF.

The chain has TRBV6-2 or TRBV6-3 and TRBJ1-5; no clear D gene. Germline lookup yields CDR1 MNHEY and CDR2 SVGEGT. Trimming took 5 bases from V and 9 from J, leaving 11 bases between them. The CDR3 spans 12 residues. The CDR3 DNA is TGTGCCAGCAGTGATGGCTCACGGCCCCAGCATTTT. Protein product: CASSDGSRPQHF.

V is TRBV6-5 and J is TRBJ1-6; maybe TRBD1 (6 bases). There are 16 residues in the CDR3. V was trimmed by 0 bases and J by 8 bases, leaving 14 bases between them. Germline V CDR1 and CDR2: MNHEY, SVGAGI. As DNA, the CDR3 is TGTGCCAGCAGTTACTCGAAGGCAGGGGAATATTCACCCCTCCACTTT. Amino acid sequence: CASSYSKAGEYSPLHF.

The chain joins TRBV4-1 to TRBJ1-6; TRBD1 might be the D (6 bases). Trimming took off 8 bases at V and 0 bases at J, with 20 bases between the two ends. CDR1 and CDR2 (germline): MGHRA, YSYEKL. This CDR3 contains 18 residues. For the CDR3, the DNA is TGCGCCAGCGGGGGAATGGGGCAGGGACACTCCTATAATTCACCCCTCCACTTT. It encodes CASGGMGQGHSYNSPLHF.

The V call is TRBV6-5, the J call TRBJ2-7, with TRBD1 as a possible D gene (5 bases). The V end was cut by 8 bases, the J end by 3 bases, with 14 bases between. Germline V gene data show CDR1 as MNHEY and CDR2 as SVGAGI. CDR3 length: 13 amino acids. This chain's CDR3 is CASRPTVGYEQYF. The CDR3 DNA follows: TGTGCCAGCCGACCGACAGTTGGCTACGAGCAGTACTTC.

CDR3 sequence reads: CASSQARATTFTDTQYF. The CDR3 DNA follows: TGCGCCAGCAGCCAAGCGAGGGCAACAACCTTCACAGATACGCAGTATTTT. The rearrangement links TRBV5-1 to TRBJ2-3; D is possibly TRBD2 (5 bases). Germline CDR1 is SGHRS and CDR2 is YFSETQ. V lost 4 bases, J lost 2 bases, and 20 bases lay in between. The CDR3 is made up of 17 amino acids.

J is TRBJ2-3 and V is TRBV5-6; D possibly corresponds to TRBD1 (7 bases). The CDR3 totals 18 residues. CDR1 and CDR2 (germline): SGHDT, YYEEEE. V was cut by 0 bases and J by 1 base, with 18 bases left in between. CDR3 DNA: TGTGCCAGCAGCTTGGGCCCACCTACAGGGGAGGGCACAGATACGCAGTATTTT. Its translation is CASSLGPPTGEGTDTQYF.

CDR3 coding DNA: TGCGCCAGCAGCCAAGAAGACAGGGGAGGCGGAAACACCATATATTTT. Amino acid sequence: CASSQEDRGGGNTIYF. This sequence joins TRBV4-3 and TRBJ1-3, with 8 bases lining up with TRBD1. V trimming: 0 bases; J trimming: 4 bases; junction bases outside the gene matches: 5. Germline V CDR1 and CDR2: LGHNA, YSLEER. This CDR3 is built from 16 residues.

The sample holds one count of this clone. The J gene is TRBJ1-6, the V gene TRBV2, with D uncertain. V was trimmed by 3 bases and J by 5 bases, leaving 11 bases between them. Germline V gene data show CDR1 as SNHLY and CDR2 as FYNNEI. CDR3 length: 15 amino acids. The DNA for the CDR3 is TGTGCCAGCAGTGATGATCGGGTGGATAATTCACCCCTCCACTTT. This translates into CASSDDRVDNSPLHF.